These 3 T cell receptor beta chains were all obtained from the same sample, sequenced in a study of T cell responses to AZD1222 COVID-19 vaccine. The repertoire was sequenced with immunoSEQ multiplex PCR; TCRdb's copy has only in-frame clones and lacks some. This sample has roughly 110,000 clones; approximately 90% occur once, and the top ten carry about 6.5%. The starting material was peripheral blood, obtained 28 days after the second AZD1222 dose. These receptors all stem from an adult who received the AZD1222 COVID-19 vaccine.

The chain combines TRBV27 with TRBJ1-5, with 7 positions matching TRBD1. J was trimmed by 0 bases and V by 2 bases; bases with no gene match: 7. This CDR3 contains 17 residues. Germline lookup yields CDR1 MNHEY and CDR2 SMNVEV (reference sequence). CDR3 nucleotides: TGTGCCAGCAGTTTAAAAGGGACAGCTTATAGCAATCAGCCCCAGCATTTT. Its protein is CASSLKGTAYSNQPQHF.

V and J are TRBV5-1 and TRBJ2-7; the D gene could be TRBD1 or TRBD2 (7 bases each). Germline V lookup: CDR1 SGHRS, CDR2 YFSETQ. The length of the CDR3 is 15 residues. V lost 3 bases and J 4 bases, leaving 17 bases between the germline ends. CDR3: CASSYTGGQQYEQYF. CDR3 sequence (DNA): TGCGCCAGCAGCTACACGGGGGGACAGCAGTACGAGCAGTACTTC.

This clone was counted between two and nine times. The chain carries TRBV3-1 (or the pseudogene TRBV3-2) and TRBJ2-1; 8 nucleotides align to TRBD2. V gave up 4 bases and J gave up 3 bases; unmatched junction bases: 5. The CDR3 has 15 residues. Germline CDR1 and CDR2: LGHDT and YNNKEL (reference sequence). CDR3 in amino acids: CASSPGGVGYNEQFF. The CDR3 DNA sequence: TGTGCCAGCAGCCCGGGGGGGGTTGGCTACAATGAGCAGTTCTTC.